This T cell receptor beta chain is from a study of regulatory T cells in long-lasting Graves disease. This clonotype came up many times. The sample's time point: newly diagnosed GD, antithyroid drugs for less than 3 months. Generation of the TCR library employed RNA extracted from PBMCs. Library construction for TCR beta used iRepertoire HTBI primers and Arm-PCR of CDR3 regions. TCRdb ran MiXCR on the multiplex PCR reads and lists one entry per CDR3 protein. The sample carries approximately 400,000 distinct CDR3 sequences, 15% recorded once. J lost 2 bases, V lost 5 bases, and 10 bases had no gene match. This CDR3 region has 16 residues.

The rearrangement links TRBV12-3 or TRBV12-4 to TRBJ2-5; 8 positions match TRBD1. The specimen comprised peripheral blood mononuclear cells (PBMCs), sampled at new diagnosis, from a patient treated with antithyroid drugs. The TCR was taken from a female donor with Graves disease. CDR3 DNA sequence: TGTGCCAGCAGTCTGGGACAGGACTCAGGTCAAGAGACCCAGTACTTC. Residues: CASSLGQDSGQETQYF.